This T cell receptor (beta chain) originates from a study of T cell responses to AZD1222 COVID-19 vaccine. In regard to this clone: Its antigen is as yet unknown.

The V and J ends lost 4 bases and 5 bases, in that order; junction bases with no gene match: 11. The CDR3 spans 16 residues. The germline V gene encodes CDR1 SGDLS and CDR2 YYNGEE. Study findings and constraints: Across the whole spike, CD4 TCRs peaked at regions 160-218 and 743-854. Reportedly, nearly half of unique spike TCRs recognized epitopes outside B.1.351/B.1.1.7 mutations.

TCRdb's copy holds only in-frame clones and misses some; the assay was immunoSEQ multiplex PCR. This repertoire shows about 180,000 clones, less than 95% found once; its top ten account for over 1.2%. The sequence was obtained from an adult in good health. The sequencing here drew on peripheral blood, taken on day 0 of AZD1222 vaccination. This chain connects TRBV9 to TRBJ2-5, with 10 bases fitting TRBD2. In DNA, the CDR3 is TGTGCCAGCAGCTCAGGAAAGCGGGGGGGCCGGGAGACCCAGTACTTC. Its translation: CASSSGKRGGRETQYF. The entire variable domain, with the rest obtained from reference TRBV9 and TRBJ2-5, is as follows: DSGVTQTPKHLITATGQRVTLRCSPRSGDLSVYWYQQSLDQGLQFLIQYYNGEERAKGNILERFSAQQFPDLHSELNLSSLELGDSALYFCASSSGKRGGRETQYFGPGTRLLVL.